This TCR beta chain was sequenced for a study of shared clonotypes between healthy human individuals. Background on the study: Those who served as donors were two women and three men between the ages of 18 and 49. General study findings and limits: Sharing across four donors was seen in approximately 5.2% of naive CD4 clonotypes.

Germline assignment: CDR1 LNHDA and CDR2 SQIVND (reference sequence). The CDR3 loop spans 13 amino acids. Trimming cost V 5 bases and J 6 bases, with 11 bases left between them. This table comes from immunoSEQ multiplex PCR, and its TCRdb copy is limited to in-frame clones, with some not included. The table has approximately 400,000 clones, about 97% seen once. Concerning this clone itself: The antigen is unknown.

This clonotype was obtained from a man aged 25 to 45 in good health. The chain employs TRBV19 and TRBJ2-1, with D perhaps TRBD1 or TRBD2 (5 bases each). Material for sequencing was memory CD8+ T cells sorted from blood. The sample's subset: CD45RO+ cells pooled with CCR7-negative TemRA cells. The CDR3 bases are TGTGCCAGTAGTCCCTATGGGGGCAATGAGCAGTTCTTC. Protein sequence: CASSPYGGNEQFF.